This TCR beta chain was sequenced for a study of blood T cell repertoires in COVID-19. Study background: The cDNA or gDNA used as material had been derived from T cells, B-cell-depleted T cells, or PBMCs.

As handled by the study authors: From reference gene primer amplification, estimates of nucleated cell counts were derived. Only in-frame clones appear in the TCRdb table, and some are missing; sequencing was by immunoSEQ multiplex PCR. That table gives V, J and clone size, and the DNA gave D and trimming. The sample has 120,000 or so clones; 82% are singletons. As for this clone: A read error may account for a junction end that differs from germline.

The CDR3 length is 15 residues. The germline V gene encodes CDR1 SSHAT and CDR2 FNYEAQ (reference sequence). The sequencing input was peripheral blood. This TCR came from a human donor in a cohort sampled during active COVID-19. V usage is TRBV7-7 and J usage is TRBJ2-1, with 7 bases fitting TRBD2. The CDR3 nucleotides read TGTGCTAGCAGCCCTCGGGGGGTGGTCTGCAATGAGCAGTTCTTC. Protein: CASSPRGVVCNEQFF.